The 23 T cell receptor beta chains below come from one sample, sequenced in a study of human T cells and chemical hapten exposure. Time point defined: patch test 3, about 24 weeks after DPC sensitization. Treatment specified: therapeutic diphenylcyclopropenone sensitization with weekly scalp DPC. TCRdb independently ran MiXCR on the RACE reads; one entry per CDR3 protein. The table has just under 60,000 distinct CDR3 sequences, around 12% seen once. The starting material was whole blood, obtained in connection with sensitization to the hapten diphenylcyclopropenone (DPC). The origin of the receptors is a man aged 25-40 years with alopecia areata. Some clones in this sample may be carry-over from other donors' samples.

The sample holds a few counts of this clonotype. The chain combines TRBV18 with TRBJ2-7; 10 bases align to TRBD1. CDR3 length: 14 amino acids. Germline CDR1 KGHSH, CDR2 LQKENI. V was clipped by 6 bases and J by 2 bases; unmatched bases: 4. The CDR3 sequence is CASSHGQGAYEQYF. The CDR3 DNA is TGTGCCAGCTCCCACGGACAGGGGGCCTACGAGCAGTACTTC.

This clonotype has a handful of counts. CDR3 DNA sequence: TGTGCCATCGACTCAGGACAGGGTTTGAAATCAGGCACAGATACGCAGTATTTT. It specifies CAIDSGQGLKSGTDTQYF. V is TRBV10-3 and J is TRBJ2-3; 8 nucleotides agree with TRBD1. Germline CDR1 and CDR2: ENHRY and SYGVKD. The CDR3 runs 18 residues. Trimming at V came to 8 bases and at J to 1 base, leaving 17 bases not matched to a gene.

The CDR3 DNA follows: TGTGCCACAATCTGGCCAGATTCCTACGAGCAGTACTTC. Residues: CATIWPDSYEQYF. The rearrangement joins TRBV28 to TRBJ2-7; D gene ambiguous. V was pared by 10 bases and J by 1 base, with 14 bases between. CDR1 and CDR2 from the germline V gene are MDHEN and SYDVKM. The CDR3 contains 13 residues.

This clonotype was counted a few times. The V call is TRBV29-1, the J call TRBJ2-1, with 9 bases that match TRBD2. Losses at the gene ends were 5 bases for V and 4 bases for J; bases not matched to a gene: 9. From germline, CDR1 is SQVTM and CDR2 ANQGSEA. There are 15 residues in the CDR3. The CDR3 loop reads CSVRAGGRSYNEQFF. Written as DNA, the CDR3 is TGCAGCGTTAGAGCGGGGGGTCGAAGTTACAATGAGCAGTTCTTC.

This clonotype was recorded a few times. The rearrangement uses TRBV30 and TRBJ2-1; 10 bases match TRBD2. J gave up 8 bases and V 4 bases, and 5 bases lay outside the gene matches. The length of the CDR3 is 13 residues. Germline V gene sequence: CDR1 GTSNPN, CDR2 SVGIG (reference sequence). The CDR3 coding sequence is TGTGCCTGGATTCGACTAGCGGGCGATGAGCAGTTCTTC. Protein sequence: CAWIRLAGDEQFF.

This clonotype has at least ten counts. This chain joins TRBV7-2 and TRBJ1-6, with TRBD1 matching over 7 bases. Germline CDR1 SGHTA, CDR2 FQGNSA. V dropped 5 bases and J dropped 8; count of bases not matched to a gene: 12. This CDR3 is 16 amino acids long. CDR3 sequence: CASSPSLTGAYSPLHF. The CDR3 DNA is TGTGCCAGCAGCCCTAGTCTAACAGGGGCATATTCACCCCTCCACTTT.

V and J are TRBV7-6 and TRBJ1-1; possibly TRBD1 for D (5 bases). V was clipped by 4 bases and J by 4 bases, with 13 bases between them. There are 14 residues in the CDR3. Germline-derived CDR1 and CDR2 are SGHVS and FNYEAQ. The CDR3: CASSSGQGRTEAFF. The DNA for the CDR3 is TGTGCCAGCAGCTCCGGTCAGGGACGCACTGAAGCTTTCTTT.

CDR3 in amino acids: CASSPTGGRVDYTF. CDR3 nucleotides: TGTGCCAGCAGCCCGACAGGGGGCAGGGTTGACTACACCTTC. The chain joins TRBV7-3 to TRBJ1-2; 10 bases map to TRBD1. Trimming took 5 bases from V and 10 from J; bases not matched to a gene: 10. The CDR3 is made up of 14 amino acids. The germline V gene encodes CDR1 SGHTA and CDR2 FQGTGA.

The chain is built from TRBV18 and TRBJ1-2; 8 bases align to TRBD1. The germline gives CDR1 KGHSH, CDR2 LQKENI. After removal of 5 bases from V and 4 bases from J, the junction contained 9 bases not matched to a gene. The CDR3 has 15 residues. CDR3 coding DNA: TGTGCCAGCTCAGCAGGACAGGGTTCAGGCTATGGCTACACCTTC. It encodes CASSAGQGSGYGYTF.

In this sample, this clonotype turned up a few times. This chain uses TRBV21-1 with TRBJ2-7; TRBD1 reflects the table's D call only, with no check against the DNA. TRBV21-1 is tagged as a pseudogene. CDR3 length: 15 residues. The CDR3 DNA reads as TGTGCCAGCAGCAAAGCGAACAGGGGTACCTACGAGCAGTACTTC. Translated: CASSKANRGTYEQYF.

The chain carries TRBV9 and TRBJ2-2; perhaps TRBD1 as D (6 bases). Germline assignment: CDR1 SGDLS and CDR2 YYNGEE. Trimming stripped 0 bases from V and 0 bases from J, with 9 bases between. The CDR3 covers 16 residues. This CDR3 is CASSVGTGPNTGELFF. The CDR3 nucleotides are TGTGCCAGCAGCGTAGGTACAGGGCCGAACACCGGGGAGCTGTTTTTT.

This clonotype showed up many times. The J gene is TRBJ1-2, the V gene TRBV15; D ambiguous. Between the trimmed V and J ends, which lost 0 bases and 5 bases, there was a span of 1 base. The germline V gene has CDR1 LNHNV and CDR2 YYDKDF (reference sequence). The CDR3 spans 11 residues. CDR3 sequence reads: CATSREYGYTF. CDR3 nucleotide sequence: TGTGCCACCAGCAGAGAATATGGCTACACCTTC.

V usage is TRBV27 and J usage is TRBJ2-7; D unclear. V was pared by 1 base and J by 7 bases, with 11 bases between. Germline CDR1 is MNHEY and CDR2 is SMNVEV (reference sequence). CDR3 length equals 13 residues. The CDR3 DNA reads as TGTGCCAGCAGTTTATGGGCGTCGGGTGAGCAGTACTTC. Residues: CASSLWASGEQYF.

This chain uses TRBV6-1 with TRBJ1-1, with D uncertain. The germline CDR1 and CDR2 sequences are MNHNS and SASEGT. V lost 3 bases, J lost 0 bases, and 11 bases lay in between. The CDR3 has 15 residues. CDR3 nucleotide sequence: TGTGCCAGCAGTGAGTACGGACTGATGAACACTGAAGCTTTCTTT. Its translation: CASSEYGLMNTEAFF.

V usage is TRBV11-2 and J usage is TRBJ2-5, with D perhaps being TRBD1 or TRBD2 (5 bases each). Trimming left V 4 bases short and J 6 bases short, with 6 bases between. Per the germline V gene, CDR1 is SGHAT and CDR2 is FQNNGV. The CDR3 spans 11 residues. CDR3 in amino acids: CASSSGQTQYF. Here the CDR3 DNA reads TGTGCCAGCAGCTCGGGGCAGACCCAGTACTTC.

This clonotype has a handful of counts. V and J are TRBV5-3 and TRBJ2-5; TRBD1 aligns across 7 bases. TRBV5-3 is designated an ORF whose function remains uncertain. Germline trimming cut 4 bases from V and 4 bases from J; bases unmatched to any gene: 7. This CDR3 contains 14 residues. CDR3 loop: CARSPEQGVETQYF. The CDR3 DNA sequence: TGTGCCAGAAGCCCGGAGCAGGGGGTAGAGACCCAGTACTTC.

This clonotype was counted between two and nine times. The chain is built from TRBV6-5 and TRBJ2-1, with 9 bases aligning to TRBD1. Germline V CDR1 and CDR2: MNHEY, SVGAGI. The CDR3 is 17 amino acids. The J segment lost 4 bases and the V segment lost 0 bases, leaving 7 bases of the junction unmatched. The CDR3 DNA follows: TGTGCCAGCAGTTACTCGACTAGGACAGGGGCTTACAATGAGCAGTTCTTC. This gives the protein CASSYSTRTGAYNEQFF.

The chain is built from TRBV7-3 and TRBJ2-1, with 9 nucleotides matching TRBD1. Per germline, CDR1 SGHTA and CDR2 FQGTGA. V lost 1 base to trimming and J lost 5 bases; unmatched junction nucleotides: 3. This CDR3 has 15 amino acids. CDR3 in DNA: TGTGCCAGCAGCTTAAAACAGGGGGCTGACAATGAGCAGTTCTTC. It encodes CASSLKQGADNEQFF.

In its sample, this clonotype was seen a few times. The chain combines TRBV28 with TRBJ2-7; tentative D call: TRBD1 (5 bases). CDR3 length: 12 amino acids. Trimming took off 4 bases at V and 4 bases at J, with 8 bases between the two ends. The germline gives CDR1 MDHEN, CDR2 SYDVKM. For the CDR3, the DNA is TGTGCCAGCAGTTCACAGGTTTACGAGCAGTACTTC. It yields the protein CASSSQVYEQYF.

This clonotype was recorded many times. The gene calls are TRBV12-3 or TRBV12-4 and TRBJ1-1; D unresolved. V gave up 8 bases and J gave up 1 base, with 11 bases separating them. This CDR3 spans 13 amino acids. The CDR3 sequence: CASSLIPNTEAFF. CDR3 in DNA: TGTGCCAGCTCTTTGATCCCGAACACTGAAGCTTTCTTT.

This clonotype was found a few times. J is TRBJ2-1 and V is TRBV6-2 or TRBV6-3, with TRBD2 matching over 15 bases. CDR3 length: 21 amino acids. In germline, CDR1 is MNHEY, CDR2 SVGEGT. With V trimmed by 2 bases and J by 4 bases, 15 bases remained unmatched. CDR3 loop: CASSYPRGLAGGHLSYNEQFF. The CDR3 region has the DNA TGTGCCAGCAGTTACCCCCGTGGACTAGCGGGGGGGCACCTATCGTACAATGAGCAGTTCTTC.

The sample holds a few counts of this clonotype. The V call is TRBV28, the J call TRBJ1-1; D unclear. CDR1 and CDR2 from the germline V gene are MDHEN and SYDVKM. The CDR3 is 11 residues long. V was clipped by 6 bases and J by 0 bases, with 2 bases between them. CDR3 in DNA: TGTGCCAGCAGGGTGAACACTGAAGCTTTCTTT. Amino acid sequence: CASRVNTEAFF.

The table lists this clonotype with a few counts. The chain recombines TRBV20-1 with TRBJ2-7; D unresolved. CDR1 and CDR2 from the germline V gene are DFQATT and SNEGSKA (reference sequence). Trimming left V 0 bases short and J 2 bases short, with 11 bases between. The CDR3 loop spans 14 amino acids. DNA of the CDR3: TGCAGTGCTAGAGATTCTATGGCAGCCTACGAGCAGTACTTC. Its protein is CSARDSMAAYEQYF.